The 2 T cell receptor beta chains below come from one sample, sequenced in a study of vaccination and CD4 T cells after COVID-19. The treatment here: roughly ten-day PBMC culture with coronavirus spike peptide pools or control peptides (ViraFEST assay). These receptors lack a known antigen. Sequencing of the DNA from cultured CD4+ T cells was carried out with the Oncomine TCR Beta short-read assay. Each CDR3 protein is one row after TCRdb ran MiXCR on the PCR reads. Of 13,000 to 15,000 distinct CDR3 sequences listed, 25% to 30% are singletons. The specimen comprised CD4+ T cells from blood, cultured in vitro, sampled before SARS-CoV-2 vaccination. The receptors originated from a human donor who received a COVID-19 vaccine.

The chain has TRBV20-1 and TRBJ1-5, with D possibly TRBD1 on 5 matching bases. V lost 7 bases to trimming and J lost 11 bases, with 18 bases between them. CDR3 length: 12 amino acids. The V gene's germline CDR1 is DFQATT and CDR2 SNEGSKA (reference sequence). CDR3 coding DNA: TGCAGTGTTTCAGACCGTCCAGGGACCCAGCATTTT. This sequence encodes CSVSDRPGTQHF.

In DNA form, the CDR3 reads TGCGCCAGCAGCTTGGTCCGACGGATAAGGACTAGCAACAACAATGAGCAGTTCTTC. Protein sequence: CASSLVRRIRTSNNNEQFF. The chain uses TRBV5-1 and TRBJ2-1; TRBD2 matches 8 bases. This CDR3 spans 19 amino acids. Germline lookup yields CDR1 SGHRS and CDR2 YFSETQ. V dropped 0 bases and J dropped 5; count of bases not matched to a gene: 16.